Sequencing of this T cell receptor (beta chain) was carried out in a study of siplizumab effects on memory and regulatory T cells. The study, taken as a whole, reports: Reactions containing siplizumab showed mappable alloreactive CD4+ clones averaging 68.8% Treg-derived, versus 25% to 30% in controls. Naive T cells were seen as more diverse than memory cells and as major alloresponse contributors.

The repertoire was sequenced with immunoSEQ multiplex PCR; TCRdb's copy has only in-frame clones and lacks some. In the table there are approximately 56,000 clones, just over 95% of which are singletons. Per the germline V gene, CDR1 is GTSNPN and CDR2 is SVGIG (reference sequence). V lost 4 bases, J lost 4 bases, and 4 bases stayed unmatched. The CDR3 runs to 13 residues. To note about this clone: Its cognate antigen is unknown.

This sequence joins TRBV30 and TRBJ2-1, with 7 bases that match TRBD2. Input material: naive CD8+ T cells sorted from blood. The receptor comes from a human donor in good health. CDR3 in DNA: TGTGCCTGGACGGCGGGAGCGTACAATGAGCAGTTCTTC. Translated: CAWTAGAYNEQFF.